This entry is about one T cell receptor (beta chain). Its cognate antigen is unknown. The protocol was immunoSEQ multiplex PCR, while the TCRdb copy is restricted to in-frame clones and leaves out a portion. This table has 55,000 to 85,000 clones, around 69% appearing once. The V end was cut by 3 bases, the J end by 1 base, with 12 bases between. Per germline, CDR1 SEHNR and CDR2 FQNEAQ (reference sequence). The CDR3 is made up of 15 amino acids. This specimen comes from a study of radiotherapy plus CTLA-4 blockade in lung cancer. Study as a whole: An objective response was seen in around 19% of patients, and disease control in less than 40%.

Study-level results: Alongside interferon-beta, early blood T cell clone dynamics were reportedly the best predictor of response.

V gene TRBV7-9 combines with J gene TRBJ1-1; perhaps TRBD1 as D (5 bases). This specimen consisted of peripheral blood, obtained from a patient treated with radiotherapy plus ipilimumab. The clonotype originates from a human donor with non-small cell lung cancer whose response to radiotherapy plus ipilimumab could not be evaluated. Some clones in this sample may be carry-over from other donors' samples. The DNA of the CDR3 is TGTGCCAGCAGCTTGCCCTACGGGGGGAACACTGAAGCTTTCTTT. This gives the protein CASSLPYGGNTEAFF.